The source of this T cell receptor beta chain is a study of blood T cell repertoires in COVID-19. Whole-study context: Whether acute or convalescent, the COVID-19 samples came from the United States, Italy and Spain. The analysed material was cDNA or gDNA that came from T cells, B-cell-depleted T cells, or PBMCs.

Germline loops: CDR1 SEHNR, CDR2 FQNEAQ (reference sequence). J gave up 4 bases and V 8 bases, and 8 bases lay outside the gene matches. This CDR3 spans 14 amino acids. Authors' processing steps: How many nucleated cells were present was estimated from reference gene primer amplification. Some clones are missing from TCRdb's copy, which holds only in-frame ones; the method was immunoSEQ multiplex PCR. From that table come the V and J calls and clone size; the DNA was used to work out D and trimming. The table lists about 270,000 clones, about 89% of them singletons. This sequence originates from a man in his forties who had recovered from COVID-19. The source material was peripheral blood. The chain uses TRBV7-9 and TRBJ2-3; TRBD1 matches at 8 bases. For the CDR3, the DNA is TGTGCCAGCGAGGGGGGACAGGTCCCAGATACGCAGTATTTT. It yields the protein CASEGGQVPDTQYF.